This TCR beta chain is from a study of regulatory T cells in long-lasting Graves disease. Study-level points and caveats: The study found TRBV28, TRBJ1-2 and TRBJ2-5 favored in persistent disease.

Time point here: persistent/refractory GD, antithyroid drugs over 5 years with positive TRAb. The TCR library was made from RNA extracted from PBMCs. The patients were enrolled through endocrinology in Xi'an, China. This clonotype appeared a few times. What it recognizes is unknown. Likely a read error: the CDR3 ends without its conserved phenylalanine or tryptophan. CDR1 is DFQATT and CDR2 is SNEGSKA in the germline V gene (reference sequence). This CDR3 has 18 amino acids. V gave up 6 bases and J gave up 3 bases; unmatched junction bases: 18. To make TCR beta libraries, researchers used iRepertoire HTBI primers and Arm-PCR of CDR3 regions. TCRdb re-analysed the multiplex PCR reads in MiXCR, keeping a single row per CDR3 protein. This sample yields under 500,000 distinct CDR3 sequences, of which less than 25% are seen a single time; less than 25% belongs to the top ten.

The source material was peripheral blood mononuclear cells (PBMCs), sampled when the disease was refractory, from a patient treated with antithyroid drugs. This TCR derives from a female donor with Graves disease. This chain joins TRBV20-1 and TRBJ2-7, with 12 bases fitting TRBD2. In DNA form, the CDR3 reads TGCAGTGCCGCCCCCGGGGCTAGCGGGAGGGCCTTTCGCTACGAGCAGTACCTC. This encodes CSAAPGASGRAFRYEQYL.